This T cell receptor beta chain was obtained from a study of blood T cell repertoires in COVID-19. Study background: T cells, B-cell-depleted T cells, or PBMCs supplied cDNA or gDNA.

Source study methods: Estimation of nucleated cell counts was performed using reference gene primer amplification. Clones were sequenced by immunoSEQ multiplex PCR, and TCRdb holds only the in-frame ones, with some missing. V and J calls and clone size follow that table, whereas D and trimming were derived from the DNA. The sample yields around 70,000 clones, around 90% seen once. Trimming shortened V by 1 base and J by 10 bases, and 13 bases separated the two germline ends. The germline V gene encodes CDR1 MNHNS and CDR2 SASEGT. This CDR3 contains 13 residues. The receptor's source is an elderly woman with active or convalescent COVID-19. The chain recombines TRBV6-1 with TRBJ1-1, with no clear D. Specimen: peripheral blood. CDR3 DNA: TGTGCCAGCAGTGAAGGACCTTCACGGGGAGCTTTCTTT. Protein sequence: CASSEGPSRGAFF.